The sequence of this T cell receptor (beta chain) was determined in a study of monozygotic twins with inflammatory bowel disease. Points on this clonotype: The target antigen is unknown.

Whole-study results and caveats: Compared with healthy co-twins, IBD patients showed reduced TCRbeta repertoire diversity by inverse Simpson. Backing was not found for a single strong signal or clonotype associated with IBD.

TCRdb re-called the 5' RACE reads and shows each CDR3 protein once, DNA omitted. This sample's table has about 140,000 distinct CDR3 sequences. Donors gave about 2.5 ml of blood apiece. This CDR3 comprises 16 residues. In germline, CDR1 is KGHSH, CDR2 LQKENI. The sequencing input was blood. The chain uses TRBV18 and TRBJ1-2. The receptor was isolated from a human donor with ulcerative colitis or Crohn's disease, or a healthy co-twin of an affected twin (not recorded which). CDR3 sequence: CASSPNTASPGTGYTF.